This is a list of T cell receptor beta chains from one sample in a study of CD8 T cells in ankylosing spondylitis. MiXCR was run by TCRdb on the 5' RACE reads, yielding one entry per CDR3 protein. The table includes 450,000 or so distinct CDR3 sequences, roughly 26% detected once. The sample taken for sequencing was blood, either unsorted or a sorted T cell fraction (not recorded which). These receptors all come from a male donor with ankylosing spondylitis. Each CDR3 is given with its conserved first and last residue. A D gene is named only where the DNA matches it firmly.

d_call j_call v_call cdr3_aa
- TRBJ1-2 TRBV12-3/TRBV12-4 CASSLEVYGYTF
TRBD1 TRBJ1-3 TRBV4-2 CASSHDRGGGNTIYF
TRBD1 TRBJ2-1 TRBV10-1 CASSGRGFEQFF
- TRBJ2-1 TRBV20-1 CSARGPSPASYNEQFF
TRBD2 TRBJ2-5 TRBV20-1 CSALALAGVKETQYF
- TRBJ2-7 TRBV5-6 CASSLKDYEQYF
TRBD2 TRBJ2-2 TRBV20-1 CSAPPAGAVGELFF
TRBD2 TRBJ2-4 TRBV11-2 CASSLDLLAGGRNIQYF
- TRBJ1-1 TRBV11-2 CASSPVRRNTEAFF
- TRBJ1-3 TRBV11-1 CASSLGLGSTGRGNTIYF
TRBD2 TRBJ2-1 TRBV6-5 CASSSVGAGVNYNEQFF
TRBD2 TRBJ2-1 TRBV6-2/TRBV6-3 CASRTSGRVWEQFF
- TRBJ2-1 TRBV27 CATASGPPSYNEQFF
TRBD1 TRBJ2-3 TRBV20-1 CSASGTGGRDTQYF
TRBD1 TRBJ1-1 TRBV29-1 CSVGGARGPTEAFF
TRBD1 TRBJ1-1 TRBV3-1 CASSQVGQGSTEAFF
TRBD1 TRBJ1-2 TRBV20-1 CSARDTKTGSYGYTF
- TRBJ1-2 TRBV5-1 CASSLEASRENYGYTF
- TRBJ2-5 TRBV20-1 CSAGATYRETQYF
- TRBJ1-5 TRBV19 CASGKGQNQPQHF
- TRBJ2-3 TRBV7-9 CASSRQQSTDTQYF
TRBD2 TRBJ2-2 TRBV2 CASRQGLAGDTGELFF
- TRBJ2-1 TRBV6-1 CASSEVSGLALQFF
- TRBJ1-2 TRBV28 CASTLGGSYGYTF
TRBD2 TRBJ2-1 TRBV7-8 CASSPGLRSGGHNEQFF
- TRBJ2-5 TRBV20-1 CSAGRSAGEETQYF
TRBD1 TRBJ2-6 TRBV11-3 CASSSDRGSGANVLTF
TRBD1 TRBJ2-1 TRBV12-3/TRBV12-4 CASSRGTGGFDEQFF
TRBD2 TRBJ2-5 TRBV20-1 CSAEANGLAEETQYF
- TRBJ2-7 TRBV20-1 CSARDQGGTYEQYF
TRBD1 TRBJ1-4 TRBV28 CASSQQGVGEKLFF
TRBD2 TRBJ2-7 TRBV5-5 CASSFIAGASYEQYF
- TRBJ2-1 TRBV9 CASSRRALALPYNEQFF
- TRBJ2-3 TRBV29-1 CSVEDPRGRGTDTQYF
- TRBJ2-2 TRBV7-8 CATGGQNTGELFF
- TRBJ2-4 TRBV5-1 CASSLDSRKNIQYF
TRBD2 TRBJ2-3 TRBV20-1 CSDLSGGEGTDTQYF
TRBD2 TRBJ2-7 TRBV5-4 CASSRSPPAGGPIGQYF
TRBD1 TRBJ2-3 TRBV5-5 CAIGMQGANTDTQYF
- TRBJ2-7 TRBV4-2 CASSQDDGVEQYF
TRBD1 TRBJ1-1 TRBV12-5 CASGLDRGGGDTEAFF
- TRBJ2-5 TRBV20-1 CSARDLAMQETQYF
TRBD1 TRBJ1-5 TRBV20-1 CSADNPTGVDQPQHF